These 21 T cell receptor beta chains originate from one sample sequenced in a study of identifying expanded T cells in peripheral blood. Sequencing was performed with immunoSEQ multiplex PCR; in TCRdb, only in-frame clones are kept and a portion is missing. The table lists 75,000 to 100,000 clones, roughly 90% of them singletons, with approximately 2.6% in the top ten. Sequenced sample: blood. Source of these receptors: a person aged 18 to 69 in good health.

The chain combines TRBV6-1 with TRBJ1-2; 11 positions agree with TRBD1. Germline-derived CDR1 and CDR2 are MNHNS and SASEGT. The CDR3 is made up of 14 amino acids. Unmatched junction bases numbered 6, after V lost 6 bases and J lost 6 bases. CDR3 nucleotide sequence: TGTGCCAGCAGACCCGGGACAGGGGGACATGGCTACACCTTC. Its protein is CASRPGTGGHGYTF.

The rearrangement links TRBV7-6 to TRBJ2-1, with 7 bases fitting TRBD2. There are 16 residues in the CDR3. Germline V gene data show CDR1 as SGHVS and CDR2 as FNYEAQ. V shed 3 bases, J shed 3 bases, and the junction held 8 bases outside the gene matches. CDR3: CASSFLAGGDYNEQFF. The DNA for the CDR3 is TGTGCCAGCAGCTTTTTAGCGGGTGGGGACTACAATGAGCAGTTCTTC.

This clone rates as medium-sized (0.01 to 0.1%). The rearrangement links TRBV4-1 to TRBJ2-3; D is ambiguous. This CDR3 contains 14 residues. Germline CDR1 reads MGHRA; CDR2 reads YSYEKL. Trimming took off 2 bases at V and 1 base at J, with 7 bases between the two ends. The CDR3, as DNA: TGCGCCAGCAGCCAATTCGTGGGCACAGATACGCAGTATTTT. Its translation: CASSQFVGTDTQYF.

The V and J genes are TRBV2 and TRBJ2-5; 12 bases are shared with TRBD2. Germline-derived CDR1 and CDR2 are SNHLY and FYNNEI. CDR3 size: 15 residues. Trimming took 11 bases from V and 5 from J; bases not matched to a gene: 12. This CDR3 is CAASTSGGPGETQYF. The CDR3 nucleotides read TGTGCCGCCAGTACTAGCGGGGGGCCTGGGGAGACCCAGTACTTC.

As to this clone: At one boundary the junction diverges from the germline segment, which might be a read error. This chain links TRBV15 with TRBJ1-2; 7 bases align to TRBD1. This CDR3 is 15 amino acids long. Germline V gene data show CDR1 as LNHNV and CDR2 as YYDKDF (reference sequence). As DNA, the CDR3 is TGTGCCACCAGTAGAGAAGTGGGACAGCCCTATGGCTACACCTTC. Translating gives CATSREVGQPYGYTF.

The chain couples TRBV6-1 to TRBJ2-7; D is ambiguous. This CDR3 comprises 12 residues. Germline-derived CDR1 and CDR2 are MNHNS and SASEGT. V was shortened by 6 bases and J by 2 bases, with 8 bases between the two germline ends. The CDR3 coding sequence is TGTGCCAGCAGCCTGGGGACCTACGAGCAGTACTTC. Translating gives CASSLGTYEQYF.

This clone occurred once. V usage is TRBV18 and J usage is TRBJ1-2; 7 bases line up with TRBD1. Per germline, CDR1 KGHSH and CDR2 LQKENI. The CDR3 extends over 14 amino acids. J gave up 5 bases and V 3 bases, and 6 bases lay outside the gene matches. The DNA of the CDR3 is TGTGCCAGCTCACCTACAGGGGCGGAGTATGGCTACACCTTC. It yields the protein CASSPTGAEYGYTF.

The CDR3 nucleotides read TGTGCCAGCAGCTTAGGGACAGTCGGTGTCACCGGGGAGCTGTTTTTT. Residues: CASSLGTVGVTGELFF. The rearrangement links TRBV7-2 to TRBJ2-2; a possible D gene is TRBD1 (6 bases). This CDR3 is 16 amino acids long. Trimming cost V 1 base and J 4 bases, with 13 bases left between them. Germline V gene lookup returns CDR1 SGHTA and CDR2 FQGNSA.

The chain carries TRBV6-5 and TRBJ1-5; no definite D call. With 4 bases removed from V and 7 bases from J, the gap between germline ends came to 11 bases. CDR3 length: 13 residues. Per germline, CDR1 MNHEY and CDR2 SVGAGI. Written as DNA, the CDR3 is TGTGCCAGCAGTTTTGGTCGGCGGCAGCCCCAGCATTTT. Its translation: CASSFGRRQPQHF.

This chain uses TRBV21-1 with TRBJ2-1; the table's D call, TRBD1, was not checked against the DNA. TRBV21-1 is reported as a pseudogene. The CDR3 is made up of 14 amino acids. CDR3 sequence (DNA): TGTGCCAGCACCGTGGTCAGGGCTTACAATGAGCAGTTCTTC. Translated, it gives CASTVVRAYNEQFF.

The V and J genes are TRBV5-4 and TRBJ2-1, with 7 bases lining up with TRBD1. The CDR3 runs to 15 residues. CDR1 is SGHNT, CDR2 YYREEE, per germline (reference sequence). Unmatched junction bases numbered 15, after V lost 3 bases and J lost 12 bases. Written as DNA, the CDR3 is TGTGCCAGCAGCTGGGGACAGACGCCGATGAGGGGGCAGTTCTTC. This gives the protein CASSWGQTPMRGQFF.

This clone occurred once. The rearrangement links TRBV30 to TRBJ1-2, with D perhaps TRBD1 (5 bases). This CDR3 is 11 amino acids long. V lost 8 bases and J lost 7, with 14 bases in between. Germline assignment: CDR1 GTSNPN and CDR2 SVGIG (reference sequence). CDR3 sequence: CARSGGGGYTF. The CDR3 DNA is TGTGCCCGATCCGGGGGTGGTGGCTACACCTTC.

J is TRBJ2-1 and V is TRBV5-1; D might be TRBD2 (5 bases). The CDR3 has 15 residues. Trimming removed 0 bases from V and 7 bases from J, with 14 bases in between. CDR1 and CDR2 (germline): SGHRS, YFSETQ. CDR3 sequence reads: CASSLVGLATNEQFF. For the CDR3, the DNA is TGCGCCAGCAGCTTGGTGGGGTTAGCGACGAATGAGCAGTTCTTC. Full variable domain (remainder filled in from reference TRBV5-1 and TRBJ2-1): KAGVTQTPRYLIKTRGQQVTLSCSPISGHRSVSWYQQTPGQGLQFLFEYFSETQRNKGNFPGRFSGRQFSNSRSEMNVSTLELGDSALYLCASSLVGLATNEQFFGPGTRLTVL.

The gene calls are TRBV27 and TRBJ2-1; 8 bases agree with TRBD2. Per the germline V gene, CDR1 is MNHEY and CDR2 is SMNVEV (reference sequence). With V trimmed by 5 bases and J by 4 bases, 10 bases remained unmatched. The CDR3 has 16 amino acids. This chain's CDR3 is CASSGIFSGAYNEQFF. For the CDR3, the DNA is TGTGCCAGCAGTGGGATCTTTAGCGGGGCATACAATGAGCAGTTCTTC.

CDR3 sequence: CASSPPAASGYNEQFF. The CDR3 DNA reads TGTGCCAGCTCACCACCGGCAGCTAGCGGTTACAATGAGCAGTTCTTC. The rearrangement uses TRBV18 and TRBJ2-1; 7 bases are shared with TRBD2. V shed 0 bases, J shed 4 bases, and the junction held 6 bases outside the gene matches. The CDR3 spans 16 residues. Germline assignment: CDR1 KGHSH and CDR2 LQKENI.

This clone was seen a few times. The chain combines TRBV20-1 with TRBJ1-2; possible D gene TRBD1, 6 bases. Deletions cut 8 bases from V and 6 bases from J, with 13 bases between. This CDR3 is built from 11 residues. Germline values: CDR1 DFQATT, CDR2 SNEGSKA (reference sequence). The CDR3 nucleotides read TGCAGTATAGACAGGAAGGATGGCTACACCTTC. Its translation: CSIDRKDGYTF.

V gene TRBV6-6 combines with J gene TRBJ1-1; D is uncertain. V was clipped by 4 bases and J by 6 bases, with 12 bases between them. Germline V gene sequence: CDR1 MNHNY, CDR2 SVGAGI (reference sequence). The CDR3 contains 13 residues. CDR3 nucleotide sequence: TGTGCCAGCAGTTCGCCGACCGGCGCTGAAGCTTTCTTT. This translates into CASSSPTGAEAFF.

This clone turned up a few times. The J gene is TRBJ2-7, the V gene TRBV6-1; tentatively, D is TRBD2 (6 bases). The CDR3 spans 15 residues. V was cut by 4 bases and J by 3 bases, with 16 bases left in between. The germline gives CDR1 MNHNS, CDR2 SASEGT. DNA for the CDR3: TGTGCCAGCAGTGTGGACCCGCGGGGTTTCTACGAGCAGTACTTC. Protein: CASSVDPRGFYEQYF.

V gene TRBV7-6 combines with J gene TRBJ2-6; 8 nucleotides match TRBD1. V gave up 3 bases and J gave up 0 bases; unmatched junction bases: 1. This CDR3 spans 16 amino acids. Per germline, CDR1 SGHVS and CDR2 FNYEAQ. CDR3 region: CASSLGQVSGANVLTF. In DNA, the CDR3 is TGTGCCAGCAGCTTGGGACAGGTCTCTGGGGCCAACGTCCTGACTTTC. Using reference TRBV7-6 and TRBJ2-6 for the parts outside the CDR3, the full variable domain is GAGVSQSPRYKVTKRGQDVALRCDPISGHVSLYWYRQALGQGPEFLTYFNYEAQQDKSGLPNDRFSAERPEGSISTLTIQRTEQRDSAMYRCASSLGQVSGANVLTFGAGSRLTVL.

The rearrangement uses TRBV5-5 and TRBJ2-7, with TRBD2 matching 12 bases. The length of the CDR3 is 17 residues. Trimming removed 1 base from V and 6 bases from J; junction bases left unmatched: 11. Germline V gives CDR1 SGHKS, CDR2 YYEKEE (reference sequence). CDR3 DNA: TGTGCCAGCAGCTTGTTTGAGACTAGCGGGAGCATGGGCGAGCAGTACTTC. Translation gives CASSLFETSGSMGEQYF.

V and J are TRBV5-4 and TRBJ2-7; D is possibly TRBD2 (6 bases). Germline V gene data show CDR1 as SGHNT and CDR2 as YYREEE (reference sequence). The germline V and J ends were trimmed by 3 bases and 5 bases, with 18 bases remaining between them. The CDR3 runs 15 residues. The CDR3 protein is CASSWGGGVIDEQYF. CDR3 DNA: TGTGCCAGCAGCTGGGGTGGAGGGGTAATAGACGAGCAGTACTTC.